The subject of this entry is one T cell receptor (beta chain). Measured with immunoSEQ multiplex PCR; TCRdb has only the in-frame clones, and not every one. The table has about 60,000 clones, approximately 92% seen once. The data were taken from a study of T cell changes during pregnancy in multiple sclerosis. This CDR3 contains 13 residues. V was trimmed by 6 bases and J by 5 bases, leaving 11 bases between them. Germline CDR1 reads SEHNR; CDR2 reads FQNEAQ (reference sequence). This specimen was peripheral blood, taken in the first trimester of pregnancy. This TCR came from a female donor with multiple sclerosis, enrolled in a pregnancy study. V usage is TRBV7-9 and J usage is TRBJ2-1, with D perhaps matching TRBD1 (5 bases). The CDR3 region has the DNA TGTGCCAGCAGGGCCAGGGCAAACAATGAGCAGTTCTTC. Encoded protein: CASRARANNEQFF.